The T cell receptor (beta chain) under discussion was sequenced for a study of post-analysis software for immune sequencing data. Unique molecular identifiers were built into the TCR beta cDNA libraries. TCRdb re-called the PCR reads with MiXCR, one entry per CDR3 protein. The sample lists approximately 660,000 distinct CDR3 sequences; 55% to 60% were seen once. The sample consisted of blood. The receptor was derived from a girl aged 2 to 9 with multiple sclerosis.

CDR3 DNA sequence: TGCGCCAGCAGTGAGCGACAGGGTCGACAAGAGACCCAGTACTTC. Encoded protein: CASSERQGRQETQYF. The genes are TRBV10-1 and TRBJ2-5; 7 bases line up with TRBD1. Per the germline V gene, CDR1 is WNHNN and CDR2 is SYGVQD (reference sequence). The V segment lost 2 bases and the J segment 2 bases; nucleotides outside the gene matches: 5. The CDR3 sequence is 15 residues long.